This entry lists 7 T cell receptor beta chains sequenced from one sample in a study of glioma-infiltrating T cells. TCR alpha and beta CDR3 regions were amplified from RNA using iRepertoire nested multiplex PCR. A single record per CDR3 protein comes from TCRdb applying MiXCR to the multiplex PCR reads. Of approximately 88,000 distinct CDR3 sequences detected, about a quarter appear once; the ten largest clones hold under 8.5%. What was sequenced was glioma tissue, nonneoplastic brain tissue, or PBMCs (not recorded which). Receptor source: a human donor with low-grade glioma or glioblastoma, undergoing nonglioma brain surgery, or in good health (not recorded which).

Many counts were recorded for this clonotype. CDR3 amino acids: CASGRGTGYEAFF. The CDR3 bases are TGTGCCAGCGGGAGAGGAACAGGGTATGAAGCTTTCTTT. The chain combines TRBV6-1 with TRBJ1-1, with a tentative D call TRBD1 (6 bases). The germline V and J ends were trimmed by 8 bases and 7 bases, with 17 bases remaining between them. From germline, CDR1 is MNHNS and CDR2 SASEGT. The CDR3 extends over 13 amino acids.

This clonotype was observed at least ten times. This chain uses TRBV2 with TRBJ2-3; the match to TRBD1 covers 9 bases. V lost 7 bases to trimming and J lost 2 bases; unmatched junction nucleotides: 7. CDR1 is SNHLY and CDR2 is FYNNEI in the germline V gene. This CDR3 is 15 amino acids long. This CDR3 is CASTRRDRATDTQYF. CDR3 bases: TGTGCCAGCACCCGACGGGACAGGGCCACAGATACGCAGTATTTT. The variable domain in full, with the rest retrieved from reference TRBV2 and TRBJ2-3, is EPEVTQTPSHQVTQMGQEVILRCVPISNHLYFYWYRQILGQKVEFLVSFYNNEISEKSEIFDDQFSVERPDGSNFTLKIRSTKLEDSAMYFCASTRRDRATDTQYFGPGTRLTVL.

This clonotype came up many times. J is TRBJ2-7 and V is TRBV20-1, with D possibly matching TRBD1 (5 bases). Germline CDR1 is DFQATT and CDR2 is SNEGSKA (reference sequence). The ends were cut back, 0 bases at V and 3 bases at J, with 9 bases in the middle. This CDR3 region has 13 residues. The CDR3 region is CSARDSTGYEQYF. CDR3 bases: TGCAGTGCTAGAGATTCTACAGGCTACGAGCAGTACTTC.

This clonotype occurred many times. The J gene is TRBJ2-3, the V gene TRBV11-2, with D possibly TRBD2 on 6 matching bases. Germline lookup yields CDR1 SGHAT and CDR2 FQNNGV. V gave up 1 base and J gave up 2 bases, with 7 bases separating them. The CDR3 sequence is 14 residues long. In DNA form, the CDR3 reads TGTGCCAGCAGCTTAGTACTAGCCACAGATACGCAGTATTTT. It is translated as CASSLVLATDTQYF.

The table lists this clonotype with many counts. V usage is TRBV4-2 and J usage is TRBJ2-7, with 8 bases aligning to TRBD2. The CDR3 loop spans 17 amino acids. The junction had 15 bases not matched to a gene; V was cut back by 4 bases and J by 4 bases. Germline V lookup: CDR1 LGHNA, CDR2 YNFKEQ. CDR3 in amino acids: CASSPGGGWSGGYEQYF. The CDR3 DNA is TGTGCCAGCAGCCCCGGCGGAGGCTGGAGCGGGGGATACGAGCAGTACTTC.

This clonotype has at least ten counts. The chain links TRBV6-1 to TRBJ1-2; no firm D call. V lost 5 bases and J lost 5, with 15 bases in between. CDR3 length: 14 amino acids. Germline V CDR1 and CDR2: MNHNS, SASEGT. The CDR3 sequence is CASSNPRAWYGYTF. The CDR3 DNA sequence: TGTGCCAGCAGTAATCCACGGGCATGGTATGGCTACACCTTC.

This clonotype was picked up many times. The chain uses TRBV20-1 and TRBJ1-5; D gene unclear. Trimming stripped 3 bases from V and 1 base from J, with 10 bases between. The CDR3 consists of 14 residues. Germline loops: CDR1 DFQATT, CDR2 SNEGSKA (reference sequence). CDR3 sequence: CSASNMNSNQPQHF. DNA for the CDR3: TGCAGTGCTAGCAACATGAACAGCAATCAGCCCCAGCATTTT.